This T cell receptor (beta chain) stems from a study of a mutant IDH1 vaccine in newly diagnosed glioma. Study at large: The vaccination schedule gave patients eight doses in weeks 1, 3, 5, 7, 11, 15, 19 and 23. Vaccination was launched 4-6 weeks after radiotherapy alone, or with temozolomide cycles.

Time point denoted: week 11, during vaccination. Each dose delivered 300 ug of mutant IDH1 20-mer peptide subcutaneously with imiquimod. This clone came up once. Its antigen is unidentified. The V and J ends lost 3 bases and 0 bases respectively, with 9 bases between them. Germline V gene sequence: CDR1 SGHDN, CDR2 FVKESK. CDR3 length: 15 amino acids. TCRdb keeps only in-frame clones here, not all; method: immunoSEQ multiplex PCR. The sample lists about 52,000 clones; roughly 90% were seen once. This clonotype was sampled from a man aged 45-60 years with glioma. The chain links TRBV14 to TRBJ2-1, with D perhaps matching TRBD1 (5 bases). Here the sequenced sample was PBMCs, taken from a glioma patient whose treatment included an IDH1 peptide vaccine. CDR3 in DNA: TGTGCCAGCAGCCACACAGGTAGCTCCTACAATGAGCAGTTCTTC. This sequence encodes CASSHTGSSYNEQFF.